These 6 T cell receptor beta chains came from one sample sequenced in a study of cytomegalovirus exposure and HLA in healthy donors. Primers included in the PCR were 60 Vbeta and 13 Jbeta primers. The repertoire was sequenced with immunoSEQ multiplex PCR; TCRdb's copy has only in-frame clones and lacks some. The sample includes about 110,000 clones, approximately 76% seen only once; the top ten take roughly 2.1%. The specimen was PBMCs. The receptor source for this set is a man between 18 and 35 years old in good health and CMV-seronegative.

The CDR3 reads CASKLAGLNEQFF. DNA for the CDR3: TGTGCCAGCAAGCTAGCGGGGTTAAATGAGCAGTTCTTC. The chain couples TRBV7-9 to TRBJ2-1; 9 bases are a match to TRBD2. The length of the CDR3 is 13 residues. Germline values: CDR1 SEHNR, CDR2 FQNEAQ (reference sequence). The V segment lost 7 bases and the J segment 7 bases; nucleotides outside the gene matches: 5.

V is TRBV21-1 and J is TRBJ2-7; the table calls TRBD2, which could not be checked here. TRBV21-1 is marked as a pseudogene. The CDR3 is 15 residues long. CDR3 sequence (DNA): TGTGCCAGCAGCAATTGGACTATGGGCTGGTGCGAGCAGTACTTC. The encoded protein is CASSNWTMGWCEQYF.

This sequence joins TRBV28 and TRBJ1-5, with 12 bases aligning to TRBD1. The CDR3 sequence is 19 residues long. CDR1 and CDR2 (germline): MDHEN, SYDVKM. The trim removed 4 bases at V and 6 bases at J, leaving 16 bases unmatched. The DNA of the CDR3 is TGTGCCAGCAGTTCCTTCGTTGGGACAGGGGGCCTAGGGATTCAGCCCCAGCATTTT. It translates to CASSSFVGTGGLGIQPQHF. Based on the CDR3 plus reference TRBV28 and TRBJ1-5, the full variable domain is DVKVTQSSRYLVKRTGEKVFLECVQDMDHENMFWYRQDPGLGLRLIYFSYDVKMKEKGDIPEGYSVSREKKERFSLILESASTNQTSMYLCASSSFVGTGGLGIQPQHFGDGTRLSIL.

The chain has TRBV7-9 and TRBJ1-6; 7 nucleotides match TRBD1. From germline, CDR1 is SEHNR and CDR2 FQNEAQ (reference sequence). The CDR3 contains 15 residues. The J segment lost 14 bases and the V segment lost 5 bases, leaving 15 bases of the junction unmatched. CDR3 DNA sequence: TGTGCCAGCAGCCTAGGGGACAGCAGCGGTTCGTCCCTCCACTTT. Its protein is CASSLGDSSGSSLHF.

This chain links TRBV5-6 with TRBJ2-5, with 13 bases fitting TRBD2. Germline V gene lookup returns CDR1 SGHDT and CDR2 YYEEEE. The CDR3 runs to 15 residues. V was clipped by 2 bases and J by 3 bases; unmatched bases: 1. The CDR3 DNA reads TGTGCCAGCAGCTTCGGACTAGCGGGGGAAGAGACCCAGTACTTC. Translating it yields CASSFGLAGEETQYF.

The rearrangement uses TRBV18 and TRBJ2-7; D is perhaps TRBD1 (5 bases). The V gene lost 2 bases and the J gene lost 7 bases, with 12 bases spanning the gap. Germline CDR1 KGHSH, CDR2 LQKENI. The CDR3 runs to 13 residues. This chain's CDR3 is CASSPSQGSEQYF. The CDR3 DNA sequence: TGTGCCAGCTCACCATCCCAGGGAAGTGAGCAGTACTTC.